The clone carrying this T cell receptor (beta chain) was found many times. Its antigen remains unknown. Germline V gene data show CDR1 as SGHTA and CDR2 as FQGTGA. V lost 1 base and J lost 5; bases outside the gene matches: 8. The CDR3 has 15 residues. This specimen comes from a study of molecular identifiers for immune sequencing clone quantification. Study-level points and caveats: The study reportedly detected spiked Jurkat TCR RNA from one cell among around 1 million naive cells.

With RNA at 10%, 30% or 50%, naive CD8 libraries came from around 18,000 to 910,000 sorted cells. A CD8+CD4-CCR7+CD45RA+ phenotype served as the sorting definition for naive CD8 T cells. Making the bulk TCR libraries relied on previously described methods and listed TCR primers. TCRdb reanalysed the PCR reads using MiXCR and keeps one entry per CDR3 protein. The sample records hundreds of thousands of distinct CDR3 sequences, about 25% being singletons. The rearrangement links TRBV7-3 to TRBJ2-7, with 7 bases that match TRBD1. The receptor was isolated from a human donor in good health. Some libraries in this study had Jurkat cell RNA spiked in. The sample was naive CD8+ T cells from blood, with Jurkat cell RNA spiked in. Noted subset: FACS-sorted CD8+CD4-CCR7+CD45RA+ naive T cells. CDR3 bases: TGTGCCAGCAGCTTAATCGGCAGGGGGATTGACGAGCAGTACTTC. It codes for CASSLIGRGIDEQYF.